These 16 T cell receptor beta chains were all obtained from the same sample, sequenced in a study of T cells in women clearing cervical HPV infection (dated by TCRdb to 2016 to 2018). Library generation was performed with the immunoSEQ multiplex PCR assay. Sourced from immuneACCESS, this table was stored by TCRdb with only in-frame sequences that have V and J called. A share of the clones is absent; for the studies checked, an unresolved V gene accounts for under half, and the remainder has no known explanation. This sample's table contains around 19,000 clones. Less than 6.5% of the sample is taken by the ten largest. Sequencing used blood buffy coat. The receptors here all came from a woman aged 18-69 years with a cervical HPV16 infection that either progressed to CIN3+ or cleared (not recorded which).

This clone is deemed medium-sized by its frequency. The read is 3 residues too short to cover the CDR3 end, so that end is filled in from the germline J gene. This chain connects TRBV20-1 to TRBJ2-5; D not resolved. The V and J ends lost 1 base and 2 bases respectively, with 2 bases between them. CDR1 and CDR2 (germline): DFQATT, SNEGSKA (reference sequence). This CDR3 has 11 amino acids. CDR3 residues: CSARVQETQYF. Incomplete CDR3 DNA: TGCAGTGCTAGAGTACAAGAGACC.

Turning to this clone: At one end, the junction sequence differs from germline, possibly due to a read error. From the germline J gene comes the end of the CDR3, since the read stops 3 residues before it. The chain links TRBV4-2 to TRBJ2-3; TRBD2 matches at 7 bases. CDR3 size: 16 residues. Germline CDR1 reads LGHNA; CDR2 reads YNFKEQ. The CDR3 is CASSQDLSGGADTQYF. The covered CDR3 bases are TGCGCCAGCAGCCAAGATTTGTCGGGGGGTGCAGATACG.

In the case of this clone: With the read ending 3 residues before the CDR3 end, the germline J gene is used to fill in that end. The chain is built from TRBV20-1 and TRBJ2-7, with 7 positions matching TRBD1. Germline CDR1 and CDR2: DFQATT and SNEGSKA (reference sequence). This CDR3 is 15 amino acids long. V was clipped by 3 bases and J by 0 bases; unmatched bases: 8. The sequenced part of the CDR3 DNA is TGCAGTGCTAGGTTTCAGGACAGGTTCTCCTACGAG. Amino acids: CSARFQDRFSYE. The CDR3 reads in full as CSARFQDRFSYEQYF.

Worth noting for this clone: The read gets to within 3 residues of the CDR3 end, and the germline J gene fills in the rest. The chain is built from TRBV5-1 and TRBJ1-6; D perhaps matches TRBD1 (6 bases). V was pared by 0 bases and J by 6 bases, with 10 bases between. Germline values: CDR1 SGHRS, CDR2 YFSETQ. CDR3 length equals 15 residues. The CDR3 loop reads CASSLGGGGNSPLHF. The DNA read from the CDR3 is TGCGCCAGCAGCTTGGGCGGAGGGGGTAATTCACCC. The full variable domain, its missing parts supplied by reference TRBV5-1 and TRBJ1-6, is KAGVTQTPRYLIKTRGQQVTLSCSPISGHRSVSWYQQTPGQGLQFLFEYFSETQRNKGNFPGRFSGRQFSNSRSEMNVSTLELGDSALYLCASSLGGGGNSPLHFGNGTRLTVT.

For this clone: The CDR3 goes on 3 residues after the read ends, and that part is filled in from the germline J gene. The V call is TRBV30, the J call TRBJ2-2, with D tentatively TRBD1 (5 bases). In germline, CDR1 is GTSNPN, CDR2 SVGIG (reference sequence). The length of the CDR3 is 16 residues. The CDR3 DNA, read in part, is TGTGCCTGGACCCCGACAGTACTCTCCTATAATTCACCG. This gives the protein CAWTPTVLSYNSP. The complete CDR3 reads CAWTPTVLSYNSPLFF.

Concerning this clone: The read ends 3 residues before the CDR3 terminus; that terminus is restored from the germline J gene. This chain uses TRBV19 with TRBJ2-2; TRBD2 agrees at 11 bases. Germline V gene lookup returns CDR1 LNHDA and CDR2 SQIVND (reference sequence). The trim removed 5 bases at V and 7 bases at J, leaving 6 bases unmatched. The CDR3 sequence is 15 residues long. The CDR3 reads CASSGSGGAGGELFF. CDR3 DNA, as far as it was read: TGTGCCAGTAGTGGTAGCGGGGGGGCCGGCGGGGAG.

CDR3 DNA, as far as it was read: TGTGCCAGCAGCACTAGCTCCTACAATGAG. As protein: CASSTSSYNE. The complete CDR3 sequence is CASSTSSYNEQFF. The chain is built from TRBV7-3 and TRBJ2-1, with a tentative D call TRBD2 (5 bases). Coverage ceases 3 residues before the CDR3 finishes, and the germline J gene fills in the end. The CDR3 consists of 13 residues. V shed 5 bases and J shed 0 bases, with 5 bases lying between them. Germline lookup yields CDR1 SGHTA and CDR2 FQGTGA.

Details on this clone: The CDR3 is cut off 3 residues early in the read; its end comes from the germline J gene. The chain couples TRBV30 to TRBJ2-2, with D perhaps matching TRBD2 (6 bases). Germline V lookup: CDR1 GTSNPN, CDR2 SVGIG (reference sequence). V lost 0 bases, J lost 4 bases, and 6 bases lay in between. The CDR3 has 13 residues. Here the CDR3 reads CAWSVLATGELFF. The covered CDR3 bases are TGTGCCTGGAGTGTACTAGCCACCGGGGAG.

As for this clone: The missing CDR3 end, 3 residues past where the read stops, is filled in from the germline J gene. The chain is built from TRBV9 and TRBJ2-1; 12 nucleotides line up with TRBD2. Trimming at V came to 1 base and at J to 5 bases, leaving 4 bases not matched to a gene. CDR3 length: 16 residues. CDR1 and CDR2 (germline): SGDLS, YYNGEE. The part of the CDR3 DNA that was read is TGTGCCAGCAGCGTAACCGGGACTAGCGGGCACAATGAG. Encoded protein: CASSVTGTSGHNE. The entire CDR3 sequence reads CASSVTGTSGHNEQFF.

The covered CDR3 bases are TGTGCCAGTAGTGCCGGGACAGGGTTTGGGACC. Translating it yields CASSAGTGFGT. The full CDR3 protein is CASSAGTGFGTQYF. The rearrangement uses TRBV19 and TRBJ2-5; 9 bases fit TRBD1. Read sequence stops 3 residues before the CDR3 end, and the germline J gene provides the missing end. CDR1 is LNHDA, CDR2 SQIVND, per germline (reference sequence). CDR3 size: 14 residues. Unmatched junction bases numbered 8, after V lost 5 bases and J lost 7 bases.

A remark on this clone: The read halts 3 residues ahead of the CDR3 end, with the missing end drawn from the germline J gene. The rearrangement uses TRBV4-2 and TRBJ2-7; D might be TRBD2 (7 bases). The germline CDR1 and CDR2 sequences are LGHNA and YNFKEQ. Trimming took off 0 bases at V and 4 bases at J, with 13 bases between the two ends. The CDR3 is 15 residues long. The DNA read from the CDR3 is TGTGCCAGCAGCCAAGAGTGGGGGGGCGGTTACGAG. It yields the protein CASSQEWGGGYE. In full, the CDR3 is CASSQEWGGGYEQYF.

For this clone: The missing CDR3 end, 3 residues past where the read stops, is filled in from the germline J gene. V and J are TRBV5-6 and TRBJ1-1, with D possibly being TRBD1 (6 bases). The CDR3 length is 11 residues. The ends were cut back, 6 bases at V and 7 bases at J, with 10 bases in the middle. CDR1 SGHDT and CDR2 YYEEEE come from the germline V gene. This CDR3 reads CASTIGGEAFF. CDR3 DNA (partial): TGTGCCAGCACCATAGGGGGTGAA.

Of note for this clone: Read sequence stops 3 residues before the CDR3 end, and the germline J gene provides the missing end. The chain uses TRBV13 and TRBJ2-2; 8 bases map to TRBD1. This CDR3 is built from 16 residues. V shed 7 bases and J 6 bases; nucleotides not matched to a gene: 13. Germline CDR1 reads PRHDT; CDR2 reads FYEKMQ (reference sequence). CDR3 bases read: TGTGCCAGCACCCACCGGACAGGGAGGTTCGCCGGGGAG. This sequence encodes CASTHRTGRFAGE. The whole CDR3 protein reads CASTHRTGRFAGELFF.

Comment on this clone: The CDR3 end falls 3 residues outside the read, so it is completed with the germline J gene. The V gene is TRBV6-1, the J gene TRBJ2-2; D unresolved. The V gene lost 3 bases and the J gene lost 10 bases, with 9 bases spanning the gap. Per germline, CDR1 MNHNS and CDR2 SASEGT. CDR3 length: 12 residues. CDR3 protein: CASSDRFLELFF. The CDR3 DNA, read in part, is TGTGCCAGCAGTGACAGGTTTCTGGAG.

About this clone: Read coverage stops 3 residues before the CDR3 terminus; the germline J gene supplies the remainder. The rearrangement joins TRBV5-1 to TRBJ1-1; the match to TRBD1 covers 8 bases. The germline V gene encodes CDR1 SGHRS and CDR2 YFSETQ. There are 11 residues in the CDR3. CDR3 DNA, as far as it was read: TGCGCCAGCAGCGGGGGGACAGGA. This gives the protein CASSGGTG. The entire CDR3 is CASSGGTGAFF.

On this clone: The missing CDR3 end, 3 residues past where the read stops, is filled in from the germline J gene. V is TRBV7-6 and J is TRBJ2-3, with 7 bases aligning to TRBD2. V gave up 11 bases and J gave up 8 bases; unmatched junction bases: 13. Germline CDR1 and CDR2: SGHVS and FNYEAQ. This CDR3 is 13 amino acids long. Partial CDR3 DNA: TGTGCCGTCGGCCGGGGGGAGGTCGGTACG. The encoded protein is CAVGRGEVGT. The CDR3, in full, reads CAVGRGEVGTQYF. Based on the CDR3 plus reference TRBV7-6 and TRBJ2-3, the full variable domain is GAGVSQSPRYKVTKRGQDVALRCDPISGHVSLYWYRQALGQGPEFLTYFNYEAQQDKSGLPNDRFSAERPEGSISTLTIQRTEQRDSAMYRCAVGRGEVGTQYFGPGTRLTVL.